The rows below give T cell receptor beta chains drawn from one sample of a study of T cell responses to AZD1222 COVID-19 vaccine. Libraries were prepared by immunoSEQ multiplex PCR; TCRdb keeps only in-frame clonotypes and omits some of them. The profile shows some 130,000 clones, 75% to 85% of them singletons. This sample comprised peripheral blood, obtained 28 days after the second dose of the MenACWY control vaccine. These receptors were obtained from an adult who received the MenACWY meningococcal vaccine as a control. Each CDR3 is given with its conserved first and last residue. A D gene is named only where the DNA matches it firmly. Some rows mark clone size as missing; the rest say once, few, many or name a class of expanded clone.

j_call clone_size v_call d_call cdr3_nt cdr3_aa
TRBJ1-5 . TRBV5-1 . TGCGCCAGCACAGACAGCCCAAATCAGCCCCAGCATTTT CASTDSPNQPQHF
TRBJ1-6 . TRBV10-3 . TGTGCCATCAGTGAGTCGGGGGTGCAGCTGGATTCACCCCTCCACTTT CAISESGVQLDSPLHF
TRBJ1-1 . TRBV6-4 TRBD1 TGTGCCAGCAGGGGGGACAGGGGGCGAACTGAAGCTTTCTTT CASRGDRGRTEAFF
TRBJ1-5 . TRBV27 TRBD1 TGTGCCAGCAGTTTCACACCGGGACAGGGGAACGGGGGCAATCAGCCCCAGCATTTT CASSFTPGQGNGGNQPQHF
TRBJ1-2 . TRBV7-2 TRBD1 TGTGCCAGCAGCTTAACAGGGGCCTATGGCTACACCTTC CASSLTGAYGYTF
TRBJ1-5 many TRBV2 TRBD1 TGTGCCAGCAGGACAGGGCTTAGCAATCAGCCCCAGCATTTT CASRTGLSNQPQHF
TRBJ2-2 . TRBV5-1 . TGCGCCAGCAGCTCCAAAGCAGCAAACACCGGGGAGCTGTTTTTT CASSSKAANTGELFF
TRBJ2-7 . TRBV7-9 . TGTGCCAGCAGCTTAGGCGCCGCAGGTTTTTCCTACGAGCAGTACTTC CASSLGAAGFSYEQYF
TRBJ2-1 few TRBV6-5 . TGTGCCAGCATTCAGGGAACCTACAATGAGCAGTTCTTC CASIQGTYNEQFF
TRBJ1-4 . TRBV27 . TGTGCCAGCAGTTTCGGGGGCCCGGTAAATGAAAAACTGTTTTTT CASSFGGPVNEKLFF
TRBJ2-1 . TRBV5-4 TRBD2 TGTGCCAGCAGCTTGGGAAGTAGCGGGGGGCGCGGTGAGCAGTTCTTC CASSLGSSGGRGEQFF
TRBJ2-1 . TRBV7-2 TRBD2 TGTGCCAGCAGCTTAGGCCTAGCGGGGTACAATGAGCAGTTCTTC CASSLGLAGYNEQFF
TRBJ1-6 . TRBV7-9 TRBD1 TGTGCCAGCAGCTTTGGGGTTGACAGGGTAAATAATTCACCCCTCCACTTT CASSFGVDRVNNSPLHF
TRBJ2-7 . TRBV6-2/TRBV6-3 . TGTGCCAGCAGTTTGTCAGTGGAGCAGTACTTC CASSLSVEQYF
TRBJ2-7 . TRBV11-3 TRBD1 TGTGCCAGCAGCCCCTACCAGGGGGCGGGGGAGCAGTACTTC CASSPYQGAGEQYF
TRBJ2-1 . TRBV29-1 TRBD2 TGCAGCGTTCTGGGGCGGGAGGGCCGGAATGAGCAGTTCTTC CSVLGREGRNEQFF
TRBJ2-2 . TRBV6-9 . TGTGCCAGCGTGATCAACACCGGGGAGCTGTTTTTT CASVINTGELFF
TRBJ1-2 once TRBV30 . TGTGCCTGGAACCGGGGCCCTGGGTATGGCTACACCTTC CAWNRGPGYGYTF
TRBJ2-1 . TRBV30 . TGTGCCTGGACCCGGCGGGACGAGCAGTTCTTC CAWTRRDEQFF
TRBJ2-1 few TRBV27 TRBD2 TGTGCCAGCAGTTCCCTGGGTGCGGGGGACAATGAGCAGTTCTTC CASSSLGAGDNEQFF
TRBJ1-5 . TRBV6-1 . TGTGCCAGCAGTGATGGAGGTCAGGGGAGGAATCAGCCCCAGCATTTT CASSDGGQGRNQPQHF
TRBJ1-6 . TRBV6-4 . TGTGCCAGCAGTACGGATGCTAATTCACCCCTCCACTTT CASSTDANSPLHF
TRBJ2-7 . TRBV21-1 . . CASSFSGYVCTCPKPYEQYF
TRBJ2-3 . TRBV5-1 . TGCGCCAGCAGCTTTGGACCAGATACGCAGTATTTT CASSFGPDTQYF
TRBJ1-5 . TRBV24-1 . TGTGCCACCAGCCCAGCCGAGGGGGATCAGCCCCAGCATTTT CATSPAEGDQPQHF
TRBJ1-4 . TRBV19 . TGTGCCAGTAGTAACCACAGGGATGAGGGCGAAAAACTGTTTTTT CASSNHRDEGEKLFF
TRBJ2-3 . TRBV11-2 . TGTGCCAGCAGCCCCGGCACAGATACGCAGTATTTT CASSPGTDTQYF
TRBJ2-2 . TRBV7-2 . TGTGCCAGCAACGAAAGGGGTCCAGGGGCCGGGGAGCTGTTTTTT CASNERGPGAGELFF
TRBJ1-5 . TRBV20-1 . TGCAGTGCTAGTTCTTCCCCGGGGACATCCCAGCCCCAGCATTTT CSASSSPGTSQPQHF
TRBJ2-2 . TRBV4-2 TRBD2 TGTGCCAGCAGCCGAACTATAGCGGGGGGCCAACCTACCACCGGGGAGCTGTTTTTT CASSRTIAGGQPTTGELFF
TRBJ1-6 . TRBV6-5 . TGTGCCAGCAGTTGGAACAGGGCTTCACCCCTCCACTTT CASSWNRASPLHF
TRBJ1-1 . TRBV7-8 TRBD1 TGTGCCAGCGTTACAGGGGCTGAAGCTTTCTTT CASVTGAEAFF
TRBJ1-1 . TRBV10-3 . TGTGCCATCAGGATTGATGGCGGGGGGGGCACTGAAGCTTTCTTT CAIRIDGGGGTEAFF
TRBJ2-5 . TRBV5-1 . TGCGCCAGCAGCTCTAAAGCCCTGGAGACCCAGTACTTC CASSSKALETQYF
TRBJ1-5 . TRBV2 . TGTGCCAGCACCCTCGGGTCTGGTGGCAATCAGCCCCAGCATTTT CASTLGSGGNQPQHF
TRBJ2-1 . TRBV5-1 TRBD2 TGCGCCAGCAGCTTGGTGGTGGCGGGGGACTCCTACAATGAGCAGTTCTTC CASSLVVAGDSYNEQFF
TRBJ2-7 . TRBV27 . TGTGCCATCCTGGTCCCAGGGAACGACGAGCAGTACTTC CAILVPGNDEQYF
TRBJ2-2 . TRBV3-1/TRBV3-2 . TGTGCCAGCAGCCAAGATCACCTCGACACCGGGGAGCTGTTTTTT CASSQDHLDTGELFF
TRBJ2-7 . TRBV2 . TGTGCCAGCAGTGAAAGGAGCGGCGAGCAGTACTTC CASSERSGEQYF
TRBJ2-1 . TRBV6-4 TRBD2 TGTGCCAGCAGTGCCGGGACTAGCGGGGTAGCGTATGAGCAGTTCTTC CASSAGTSGVAYEQFF
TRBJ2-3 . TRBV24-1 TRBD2 TGTGCCACCAGTGGCCCCCTCGGCGGGAGTACAGATACGCAGTATTTT CATSGPLGGSTDTQYF
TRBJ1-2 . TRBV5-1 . TGCGCCAGCAGCCCAAACAGGGAAAGGGGCTACACCTTC CASSPNRERGYTF
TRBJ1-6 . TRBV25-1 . TGTGCCAGCAGTGAGGCCTATAATTCACCCCTCCACTTT CASSEAYNSPLHF
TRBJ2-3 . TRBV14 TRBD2 TGTGCCAGCAGCCGGTTACTAGCGCTAAACACAGATACGCAGTATTTT CASSRLLALNTDTQYF
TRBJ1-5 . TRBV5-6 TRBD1 TGTGCCAGCAGCTGGGGACAGGGAAATCAGCCCCAGCATTTT CASSWGQGNQPQHF
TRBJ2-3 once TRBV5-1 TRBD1 TGCGCCAGCACTCAACAGGGGAACACAGATACGCAGTATTTT CASTQQGNTDTQYF
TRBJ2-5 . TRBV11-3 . TGTGCCAGCAGCGCCCCGGCCTCCCAGGAGACCCAGTACTTC CASSAPASQETQYF
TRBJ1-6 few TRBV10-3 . TGTGCCATCAGTGAGTCCTCCGACGCGGGGATCTCACCCCTCCACTTT CAISESSDAGISPLHF
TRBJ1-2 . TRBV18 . TGTGCCAGCTCGCCAACAGGGAATGGCTACACCTTC CASSPTGNGYTF
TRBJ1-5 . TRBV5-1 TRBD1 TGCGCCAGCAGCTTGACAGGGGGCTTAAATAGCAATCAGCCCCAGCATTTT CASSLTGGLNSNQPQHF
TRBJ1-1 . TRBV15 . TGTGCCACCACCCAGGACAGTAGGAACACTGAAGCTTTCTTT CATTQDSRNTEAFF
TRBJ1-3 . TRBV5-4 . TGTGCCAGCAGCCTTGGATGGGGCTCTGGAAACACCATATATTTT CASSLGWGSGNTIYF
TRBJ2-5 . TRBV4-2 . TGTGCCAGCGGACCAGGCCAAGAGACCCAGTACTTC CASGPGQETQYF
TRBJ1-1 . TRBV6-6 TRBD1 TGTGCCAGCAGTTGGGGACAGGGCACTGAAGCTTTCTTT CASSWGQGTEAFF
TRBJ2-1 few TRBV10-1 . TGCGCCAGCAGTCAGACAGGTTGGGGTGAGCAGTTCTTC CASSQTGWGEQFF
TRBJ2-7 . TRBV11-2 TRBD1 TGTGCCAGCAGCTTAGAGGGGGACAGGGTGTTTTTC CASSLEGDRVFF
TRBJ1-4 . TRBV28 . TGTGCCAGCAGTTTAATTACATCCCGGGCAAAACTGTTTTTT CASSLITSRAKLFF
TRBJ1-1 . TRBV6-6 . TGTGCCAGCAGTTACGGACAGACGAACACTGAAGCTTTCTTT CASSYGQTNTEAFF
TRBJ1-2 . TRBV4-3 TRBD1 TGCGCCAGCAGCCAGCGGGGACTCACAGGGGGCGCCTATGGCTACACCTTC CASSQRGLTGGAYGYTF